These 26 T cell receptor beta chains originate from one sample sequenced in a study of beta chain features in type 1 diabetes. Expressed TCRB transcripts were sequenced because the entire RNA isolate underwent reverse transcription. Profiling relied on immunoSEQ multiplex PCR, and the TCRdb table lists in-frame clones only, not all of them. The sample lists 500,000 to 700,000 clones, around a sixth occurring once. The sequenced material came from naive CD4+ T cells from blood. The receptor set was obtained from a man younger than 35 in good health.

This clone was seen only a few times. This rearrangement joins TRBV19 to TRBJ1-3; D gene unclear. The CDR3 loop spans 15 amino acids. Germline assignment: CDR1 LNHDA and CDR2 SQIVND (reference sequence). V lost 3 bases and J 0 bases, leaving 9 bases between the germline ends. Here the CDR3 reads CASSISDFSGNTIYF. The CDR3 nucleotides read TGTGCCAGTAGTATTTCAGACTTCTCTGGAAACACCATATATTTT. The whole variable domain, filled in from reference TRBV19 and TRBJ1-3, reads DGGITQSPKYLFRKEGQNVTLSCEQNLNHDAMYWYRQDPGQGLRLIYYSQIVNDFQKGDIAEGYSVSREKKESFPLTVTSAQKNPTAFYLCASSISDFSGNTIYFGEGSWLTVV.

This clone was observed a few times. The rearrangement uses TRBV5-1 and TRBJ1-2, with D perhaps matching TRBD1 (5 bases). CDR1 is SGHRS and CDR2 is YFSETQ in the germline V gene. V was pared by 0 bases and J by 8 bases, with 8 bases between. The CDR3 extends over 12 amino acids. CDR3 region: CASSLDRRGYTF. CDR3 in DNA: TGCGCCAGCAGCTTGGACAGGAGAGGCTACACCTTC.

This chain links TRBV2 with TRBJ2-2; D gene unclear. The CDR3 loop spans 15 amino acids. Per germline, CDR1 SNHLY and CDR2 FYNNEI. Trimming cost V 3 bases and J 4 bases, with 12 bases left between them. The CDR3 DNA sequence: TGTGCCAGCAGTGACCTTTTAATTCCCACCGGGGAGCTGTTTTTT. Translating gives CASSDLLIPTGELFF.

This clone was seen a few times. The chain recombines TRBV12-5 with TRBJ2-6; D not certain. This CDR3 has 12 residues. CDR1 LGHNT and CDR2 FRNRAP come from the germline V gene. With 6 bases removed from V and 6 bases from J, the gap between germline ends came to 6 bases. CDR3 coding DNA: TGTGCTAGTGGGCCAGAGGCCAACGTCCTGACTTTC. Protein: CASGPEANVLTF.

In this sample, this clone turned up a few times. The CDR3 loop is CASSLSGVPYEQYF. The CDR3, as DNA: TGTGCCAGCAGTTTATCAGGGGTTCCCTACGAGCAGTACTTC. V usage is TRBV28 and J usage is TRBJ2-7, with a tentative D call TRBD1 (6 bases). Trimming cost V 1 base and J 2 bases, with 9 bases left between them. CDR1 is MDHEN and CDR2 is SYDVKM in the germline V gene. The CDR3 runs 14 residues.

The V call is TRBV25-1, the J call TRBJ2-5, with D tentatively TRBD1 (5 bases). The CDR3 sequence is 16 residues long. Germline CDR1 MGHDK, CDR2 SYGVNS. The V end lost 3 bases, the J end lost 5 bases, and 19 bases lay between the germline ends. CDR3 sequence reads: CASSDLSFRAGETQYF. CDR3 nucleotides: TGTGCCAGCAGTGACCTTTCCTTCAGGGCAGGGGAGACCCAGTACTTC.

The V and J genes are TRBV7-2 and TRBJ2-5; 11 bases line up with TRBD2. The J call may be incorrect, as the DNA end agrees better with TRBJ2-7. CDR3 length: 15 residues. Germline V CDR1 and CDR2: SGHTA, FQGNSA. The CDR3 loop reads CASSSSGGTPYEQYF. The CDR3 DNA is TGTGCCAGCAGCTCTAGCGGGGGGACCCCCTACGAGCAGTACTTC.

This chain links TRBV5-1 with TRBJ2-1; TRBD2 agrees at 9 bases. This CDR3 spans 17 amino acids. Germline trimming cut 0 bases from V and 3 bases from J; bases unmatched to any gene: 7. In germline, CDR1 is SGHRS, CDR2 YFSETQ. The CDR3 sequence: CASSLGRWTSDYNEQFF. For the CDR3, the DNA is TGCGCCAGCAGCTTGGGGCGCTGGACTAGCGACTACAATGAGCAGTTCTTC.

CDR3 sequence: CASSRTGTGSNEQFF. CDR3 coding DNA: TGCGCCAGCAGCCGTACCGGGACAGGGTCCAATGAGCAGTTCTTC. The chain has TRBV5-1 and TRBJ2-1; 9 bases are shared with TRBD1. The CDR3 runs to 15 residues. Germline V gene lookup returns CDR1 SGHRS and CDR2 YFSETQ. V lost 4 bases, J lost 6 bases, and 8 bases stayed unmatched.

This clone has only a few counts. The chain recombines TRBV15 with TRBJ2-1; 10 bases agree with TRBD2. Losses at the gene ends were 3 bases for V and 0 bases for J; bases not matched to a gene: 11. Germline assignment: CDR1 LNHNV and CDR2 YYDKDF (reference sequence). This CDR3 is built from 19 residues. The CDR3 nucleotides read TGTGCCACCAGCAGGGAGAGCGGGAGGGCCTCAAGCTCCTACAATGAGCAGTTCTTC. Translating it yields CATSRESGRASSSYNEQFF.

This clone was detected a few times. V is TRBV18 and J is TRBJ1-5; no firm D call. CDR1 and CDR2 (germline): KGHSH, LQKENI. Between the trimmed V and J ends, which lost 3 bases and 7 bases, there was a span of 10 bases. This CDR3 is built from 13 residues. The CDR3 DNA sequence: TGTGCCAGCTCACCCTCGGGCGAGCAGCCCCAGCATTTT. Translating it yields CASSPSGEQPQHF.

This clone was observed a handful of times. CDR3 loop: CASSQFGQMNTGELFF. Written as DNA, the CDR3 is TGTGCCAGCAGCCAATTCGGACAGATGAACACCGGGGAGCTGTTTTTT. The chain combines TRBV4-2 with TRBJ2-2; maybe TRBD1 (6 bases). The CDR3 spans 16 residues. CDR1 is LGHNA and CDR2 is YNFKEQ in the germline V gene. Trimming took off 2 bases at V and 1 base at J, with 11 bases between the two ends.

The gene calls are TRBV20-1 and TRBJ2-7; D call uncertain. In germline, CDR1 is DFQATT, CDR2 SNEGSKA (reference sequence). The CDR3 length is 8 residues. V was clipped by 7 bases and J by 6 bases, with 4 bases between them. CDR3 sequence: CSVSEQYF. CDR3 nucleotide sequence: TGCAGTGTAAGCGAGCAGTACTTC.

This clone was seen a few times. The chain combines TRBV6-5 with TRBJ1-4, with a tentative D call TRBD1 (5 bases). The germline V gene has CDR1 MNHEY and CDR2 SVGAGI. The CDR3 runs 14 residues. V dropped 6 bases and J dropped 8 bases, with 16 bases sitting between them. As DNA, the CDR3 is TGTGCCAGCAGGACGGGAGGGGTTGGGGAAAAACTGTTTTTT. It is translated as CASRTGGVGEKLFF.

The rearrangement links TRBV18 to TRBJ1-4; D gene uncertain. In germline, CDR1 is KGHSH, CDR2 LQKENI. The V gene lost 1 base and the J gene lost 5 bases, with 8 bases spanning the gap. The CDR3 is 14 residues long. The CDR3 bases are TGTGCCAGCTCACCACTAACTGGGAATGAAAAACTGTTTTTT. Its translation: CASSPLTGNEKLFF.

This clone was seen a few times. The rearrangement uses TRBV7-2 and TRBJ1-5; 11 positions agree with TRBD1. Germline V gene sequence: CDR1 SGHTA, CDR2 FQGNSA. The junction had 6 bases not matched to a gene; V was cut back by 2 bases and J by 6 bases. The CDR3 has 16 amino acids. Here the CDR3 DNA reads TGTGCCAGCAGCTTAACGGGGACAGGGGGAAGTCAGCCCCAGCATTTT. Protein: CASSLTGTGGSQPQHF.

In DNA form, the CDR3 reads TGTGCCAGCAGCTTGAAGGGGGGAGTCCAAGAGACCCAGTACTTC. Its translation is CASSLKGGVQETQYF. The chain recombines TRBV5-4 with TRBJ2-5; D is possibly TRBD1 or TRBD2 (6 bases each). The CDR3 contains 15 residues. V shed 1 base and J shed 1 base, with 11 bases lying between them. The germline V gene encodes CDR1 SGHNT and CDR2 YYREEE (reference sequence). Drawing the rest from reference TRBV5-4 and TRBJ2-5, the complete variable domain is ETGVTQSPTHLIKTRGQQVTLRCSSQSGHNTVSWYQQALGQGPQFIFQYYREEENGRGNFPPRFSGLQFPNYSSELNVNALELDDSALYLCASSLKGGVQETQYFGPGTRLLVL.

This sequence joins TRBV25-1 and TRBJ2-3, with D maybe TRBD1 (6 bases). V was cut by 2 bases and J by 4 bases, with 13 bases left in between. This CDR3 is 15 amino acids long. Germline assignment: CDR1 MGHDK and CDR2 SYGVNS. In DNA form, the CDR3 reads TGTGCCAGCAGTGAAGTCAAGGGGGATTCAGATACGCAGTATTTT. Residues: CASSEVKGDSDTQYF.

The CDR3 DNA follows: TGCGCCAGCAGCTTAGCGGGAGAGTACGAGCAGTACTTC. Protein sequence: CASSLAGEYEQYF. The chain joins TRBV5-1 to TRBJ2-7; 8 bases line up with TRBD2. The CDR3 runs 13 residues. Germline V lookup: CDR1 SGHRS, CDR2 YFSETQ. The junction had 2 bases not matched to a gene; V was cut back by 2 bases and J by 4 bases.

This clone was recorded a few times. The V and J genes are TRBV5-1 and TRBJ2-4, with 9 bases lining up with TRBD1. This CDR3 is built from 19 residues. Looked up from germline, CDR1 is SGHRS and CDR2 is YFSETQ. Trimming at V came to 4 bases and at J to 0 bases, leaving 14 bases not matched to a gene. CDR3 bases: TGCGCCAGCAGCGACCACCGGGACAGGGTGGAACTAGCCAAAAACATTCAGTACTTC. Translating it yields CASSDHRDRVELAKNIQYF. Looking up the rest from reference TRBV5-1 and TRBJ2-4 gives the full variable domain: KAGVTQTPRYLIKTRGQQVTLSCSPISGHRSVSWYQQTPGQGLQFLFEYFSETQRNKGNFPGRFSGRQFSNSRSEMNVSTLELGDSALYLCASSDHRDRVELAKNIQYFGAGTRLSVL.

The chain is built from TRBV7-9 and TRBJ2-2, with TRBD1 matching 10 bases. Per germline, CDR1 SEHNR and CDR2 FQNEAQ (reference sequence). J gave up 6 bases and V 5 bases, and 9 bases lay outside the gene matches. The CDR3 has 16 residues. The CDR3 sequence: CASSNRDRGSAGELFF. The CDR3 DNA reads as TGTGCCAGCAGCAACCGGGACAGGGGATCAGCCGGGGAGCTGTTTTTT.

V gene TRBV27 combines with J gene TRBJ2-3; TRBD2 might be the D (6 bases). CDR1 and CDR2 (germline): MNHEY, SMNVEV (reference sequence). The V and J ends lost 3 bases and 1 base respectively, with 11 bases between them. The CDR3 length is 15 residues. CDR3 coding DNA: TGTGCCAGCAGTTTTGGAGGGCGCGGCACAGATACGCAGTATTTT. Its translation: CASSFGGRGTDTQYF.

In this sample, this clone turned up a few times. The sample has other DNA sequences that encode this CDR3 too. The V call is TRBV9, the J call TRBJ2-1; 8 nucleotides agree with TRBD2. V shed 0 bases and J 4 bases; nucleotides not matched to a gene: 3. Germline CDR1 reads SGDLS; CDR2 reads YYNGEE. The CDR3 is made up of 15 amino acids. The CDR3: CASSVGTSSYNEQFF. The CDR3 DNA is TGTGCCAGCAGCGTAGGGACTAGCTCTTACAATGAGCAGTTCTTC.

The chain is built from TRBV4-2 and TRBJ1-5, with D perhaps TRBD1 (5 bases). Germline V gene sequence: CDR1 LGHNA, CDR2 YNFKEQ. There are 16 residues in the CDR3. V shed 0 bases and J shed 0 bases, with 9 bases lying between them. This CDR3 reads CASSQERGYSNQPQHF. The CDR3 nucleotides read TGTGCCAGCAGCCAAGAACGGGGCTATAGCAATCAGCCCCAGCATTTT.

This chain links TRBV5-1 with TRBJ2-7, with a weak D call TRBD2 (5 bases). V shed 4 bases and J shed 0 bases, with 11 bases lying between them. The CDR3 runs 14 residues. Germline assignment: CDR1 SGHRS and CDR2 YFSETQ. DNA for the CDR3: TGCGCCAGCAGCAGGTCTAGCTCCTCCTACGAGCAGTACTTC. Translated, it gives CASSRSSSSYEQYF.

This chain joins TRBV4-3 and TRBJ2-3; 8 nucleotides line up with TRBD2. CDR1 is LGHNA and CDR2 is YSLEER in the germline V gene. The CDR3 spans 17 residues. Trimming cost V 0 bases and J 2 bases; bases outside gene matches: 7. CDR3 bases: TGCGCCAGCAGCCAAGAGTACGGGGGGGTACTCACAGATACGCAGTATTTT. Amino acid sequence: CASSQEYGGVLTDTQYF.